Listed here are 4 T cell receptor beta chains from one sample, sequenced in a study of cytomegalovirus exposure and HLA in healthy donors. Researchers ran the PCR with 60 Vbeta and 13 Jbeta primers. TCRdb's copy holds only in-frame clones and misses some; the assay was immunoSEQ multiplex PCR. In the table there are 90,000 to 150,000 clones, over 75% of which are singletons. What was sequenced was PBMCs. These receptors all stem from a man in his forties in good health and CMV-seropositive.

V and J are TRBV27 and TRBJ2-1; a weak D match, TRBD2 (5 bases). The germline V gene has CDR1 MNHEY and CDR2 SMNVEV (reference sequence). The CDR3 contains 15 residues. V was trimmed by 4 bases and J by 3 bases, leaving 13 bases between them. CDR3 coding DNA: TGTGCCAGCAGTTCTACGAGGGAGTACTACAATGAGCAGTTCTTC. It is translated as CASSSTREYYNEQFF.

The V call is TRBV2, the J call TRBJ2-5; TRBD2 agrees at 9 bases. Germline loops: CDR1 SNHLY, CDR2 FYNNEI. V gave up 4 bases and J gave up 1 base; unmatched junction bases: 4. This CDR3 is built from 15 residues. DNA of the CDR3: TGTGCCAGCAGTGTTGAGCGGGGGGTCCAAGAGACCCAGTACTTC. The encoded protein is CASSVERGVQETQYF.

J is TRBJ1-5 and V is TRBV27, with 11 nucleotides matching TRBD1. The germline V gene encodes CDR1 MNHEY and CDR2 SMNVEV (reference sequence). This CDR3 spans 15 amino acids. The ends lost 5 bases at V and 6 bases at J; junction bases unmatched: 6. Written as DNA, the CDR3 is TGTGCCAGCAGTCCCGGGACAGGGGGGAGTCAGCCCCAGCATTTT. Translated: CASSPGTGGSQPQHF.

Comments on this clone: The junction shows a germline mismatch at one end, possibly a read error. J is TRBJ1-2 and V is TRBV5-1; D is perhaps TRBD1 (6 bases). The V gene's germline CDR1 is SGHRS and CDR2 YFSETQ. This CDR3 region has 16 residues. CDR3 nucleotide sequence: TGCGCCAGCAGCCTTACCCACAGGGAGATTGGCTATGTCTACACCTTC. This encodes CASSLTHREIGYVYTF.